The rows below give T cell receptor beta chains drawn from one sample of a study of T-cell reconstitution after alpha-beta-depleted transplantation in children. From the PCR reads, TCRdb called clonotypes with MiXCR, one entry per CDR3 protein. The profile shows fewer than 250,000 distinct CDR3 sequences, 6.5% to 10% of them singletons. Sequenced here: PBMCs, mostly from graft donor cells, sampled 180 days after TCRalphabeta/CD19-depleted stem cell transplant. The receptors originated from a male patient younger than 18 who had a stem cell transplant for acute lymphoblastic leukemia, so the T cells may come from the graft donor. The conserved cysteine and the conserved F or W are not part of the CDR3 here. Clone size is stated in some rows and not others, as once, few, many or a class when expanded.

TRBJ1-5	TRBV6-5	.	14	ASSYPGQGDNQPQH
TRBJ1-5	TRBV28	many	14	ASSRPPGGSNQPQH
TRBJ1-3	TRBV19	many	11	ASDSLSGNTIY
TRBJ2-3	TRBV5-1	many	12	ASSLERDTDTQY
TRBJ1-1	TRBV18	many	13	ASSPFGLGEWEAF
TRBJ2-3	TRBV13	.	14	ASSFRVTAHTDTQY
TRBJ2-7	TRBV9	many	12	ASSSRQESYEQY
TRBJ2-7	TRBV4-3	many	14	ASSQDLTGVVYEQY
TRBJ1-5	TRBV6-2/TRBV6-3	many	11	ASSRDRNQPQH
TRBJ2-1	TRBV6-1	many	13	ASNRAAGLYNEQF
TRBJ2-5	TRBV6-5	many	13	ASSYGAGFQETQY
TRBJ2-5	TRBV10-3	many	12	AIKGGSLRETQY
TRBJ1-2	TRBV24-1	many	12	ATSDGGLNYGYT
TRBJ2-2	TRBV7-9	.	14	ASSSGRDFHTGELF
TRBJ2-7	TRBV10-3	many	11	AIQASLPYEQY
TRBJ2-3	TRBV5-1	many	13	ASSLGGSLTDTQY
TRBJ1-6	TRBV7-6	many	13	ASSLRSPSGSPLH
TRBJ2-1	TRBV9	many	13	ASSAGGAGYNEQF
TRBJ2-7	TRBV5-4	few	12	ASSLGLADYEQY
TRBJ2-1	TRBV19	many	14	ASSIRAAFPYNEQF
TRBJ2-7	TRBV20-1	many	10	SARESSYEQY
TRBJ1-5	TRBV2	many	13	ASSTGTGSNQPQH
TRBJ2-2	TRBV7-9	once	11	AMSPPLTGELF